This TCR beta chain comes out of a study of blood T cell repertoires in COVID-19. Study at large: Whether acute or convalescent, the COVID-19 samples came from the United States, Italy and Spain. PBMCs, B-cell-depleted T cells, or T cells were the source of the cDNA or gDNA that made up the material.

V dropped 3 bases and J dropped 4 bases, with 18 bases sitting between them. The length of the CDR3 is 16 residues. Germline V gene lookup returns CDR1 MNHEY and CDR2 SMNVEV (reference sequence). Assay used: immunoSEQ multiplex PCR; TCRdb lists only in-frame clones, some missing. Among 140,000 or so clones listed, over 75% were seen once. This receptor was identified in a woman aged 55-75 years with active COVID-19. Sample: peripheral blood. V is TRBV27 and J is TRBJ1-2; TRBD1 might be the D (5 bases). The CDR3 spells CASSFGSRGSGYGYTF. The CDR3 DNA reads TGTGCCAGCAGTTTCGGAAGTAGGGGATCTGGCTATGGCTACACCTTC.